This TCR beta chain comes out of a study of beta chain features in type 1 diabetes (dated by TCRdb to the late 2010s). With regard to the full study: Mean age, gender distribution, total cell number and subset yield did not differ between patients and healthy donors. A total of under 140,000,000 sorted cells were examined across all samples, and the number of cells per subset was strongly correlated with RNA yield. The study compared the TCRB repertoires of sorted circulating CD4+ T cell subsets in recently diagnosed type 1 diabetes patients with those in matched healthy donors. Naive and central memory subsets were obtained from all 30 or so donors, but regulatory and stem cell-like memory subsets were isolated from only 8 patients and 8 healthy donors. Study-level results and caveats: Naive, central memory and regulatory TCRB repertoires appeared to be more alike among patients than among healthy donors. Only small numbers of individuals were included in the HLA sub-analyses, which left unresolved whether HLA type had any influence on TCRB rearrangement. Patients with type 1 diabetes made fewer insertions and deleted more nucleotides at VDJ recombination sites, implying thymic rearrangement abnormalities. A moderate but significant shortening of TCRB CDR3 length was observed in type 1 diabetes patients in all four CD4+ subsets. Because cDNA was sequenced instead of genomic DNA, highly expressing activated cells could be over-represented, though the groups showed no difference in activation or CD3 levels. Shorter templates might have been favored by PCR, but patient and control samples were amplified and corrected together, so both groups would have been affected equally by any skew.

The entire isolated RNA was reverse transcribed using the High Capacity cDNA Reverse Transcription Kit, and thus expressed TCRB transcripts were sequenced. Naive, central memory and regulatory T cell samples underwent deep immunoSEQ sequencing, averaging about 3.57 million total reads per sample. After sorted cells were lysed in RLT buffer, RNA was extracted with DNase-treated RNeasy Micro or Mini kits, with the choice depending on cell number. To prevent cross-contamination, every cell subset was processed on its own, while patient and healthy donor samples were processed together. The immunoSEQ multiplex PCR was used to amplify TCRB sequences from cDNA, generating 87-bp fragments that spanned the CDR3 region. Sequencing of the amplicons was done on the Illumina HiSeq platform. As for the authors' bioinformatics: PCR bias was computationally corrected using synthetic template baselines, reads within Hamming distance 2 were collapsed, and singletons that could not be merged were discarded. Reads were aligned against IMGT so that V, D and J genes, CDR3 length and insertions or deletions at six rearrangement sites could be assigned. Within each subset, clonotype counts were normalized to sorted cell number, after which true diversity and Gini coefficients were computed with the tcR R package. The overlap coefficient, calculated on TCRB nucleotide sequences, was used to quantify repertoire sharing. TCRdb took over this immuneACCESS table, retaining in-frame rearrangements with V and J assigned. Such tables are incomplete; in checked studies, under half of the missing clones stem from an unresolved V gene, and the remainder is unexplained. The V and J calls and clone size were taken over from that table, and D and trimming were inferred from the DNA. The sample records almost 350,000 clones, 7.5% to 9% of which are singletons. In total, the top ten clones hold less than 0.45% of the sample.

The CDR3 measures 16 amino acids from cysteine to phenylalanine. Here the CDR3 DNA is all that survives: 48 bases in frame from base 1. The V end loses 3 bases and the J end loses 0 bases, and a stretch of 15 bases separates them. The germline V gene yields LGHNA for CDR1 and YSLEER for CDR2. From each donor, a single peripheral blood sample of about 110 mL on average was drawn into heparinised tubes. A BD FACSAria II and a panel including CD45RO, CCR7, CD25, CD127, CD95 and CD27 were used to sort naive, central memory, regulatory and stem cell-like memory CD4+ T cells. Purity was above 98% for every sorted population. PBMCs were isolated immediately by Lymphoprep density gradient centrifugation and stained directly without culture. Samples were stained and sorted in pairs, with one healthy donor and one patient per experiment, so that batch effects were minimized. This clone was seen many times. Its antigen has not been determined. Per-nucleotide qualities are absent, and no much larger clonotype sits a single base away.

The sequence was collected from a woman aged 18-29 years in good health. The chain joins TRBV4-3 to TRBJ2-7; TRBD1 is a possible D gene, resting on 6 matching bases. Sequencing input: central memory CD4+ T cells from blood. The nucleotide sequence reads as follows: TGCGCCAGCAGCCAGGGGTATACAGGGAGCTCCTACGAGCAGTACTTC. Its coded protein is CASSQGYTGSSYEQYF.